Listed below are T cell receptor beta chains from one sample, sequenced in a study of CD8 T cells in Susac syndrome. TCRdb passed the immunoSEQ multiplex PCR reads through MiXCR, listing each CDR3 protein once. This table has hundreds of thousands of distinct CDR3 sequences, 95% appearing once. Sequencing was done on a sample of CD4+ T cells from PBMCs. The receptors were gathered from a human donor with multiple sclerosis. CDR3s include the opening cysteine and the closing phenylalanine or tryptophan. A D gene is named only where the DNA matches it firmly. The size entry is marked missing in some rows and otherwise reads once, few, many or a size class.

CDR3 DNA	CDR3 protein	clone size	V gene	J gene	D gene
TGCAGCGTTCAAGGACAATCCTACGAGCAGTACTTC	CSVQGQSYEQYF	once	TRBV29-1	TRBJ2-7	-
TGTGCCAGCAGCTACGGGGTTAACACTGAAGCTTTCTTT	CASSYGVNTEAFF	-	TRBV7-8	TRBJ1-1	-
TGTGCCAGCAGCTCCCCCCCCGGACTAGCGGGAGTTTACAATGAGCAGTTCTTC	CASSSPPGLAGVYNEQFF	-	TRBV7-9	TRBJ2-1	TRBD2
TGCAGCGTTGTAGGGGATTCGAACATTCAGTACTTC	CSVVGDSNIQYF	-	TRBV29-1	TRBJ2-4	-
TGCAGTGCAGGCCCGGGACTAGCACCCTACGAGCAGTACTTC	CSAGPGLAPYEQYF	once	TRBV20-1	TRBJ2-7	TRBD2
TGTGCCAGCCTCACCCTGGGGGTCGAGCAGTACTTC	CASLTLGVEQYF	-	TRBV6-2/TRBV6-3	TRBJ2-7	-
TGTGCCAGCAGCTCTGGGCCCAACACTGAAGCTTTCTTT	CASSSGPNTEAFF	-	TRBV7-3	TRBJ1-1	-
TGTGCCAGCAGCTTGGCGAGACCGGGCAATCAGCCCCAGCATTTT	CASSLARPGNQPQHF	-	TRBV5-6	TRBJ1-5	-
TGCAGTGCTAGTAACGTCGCGGAACGGGGGGAGACCCAGTACTTC	CSASNVAERGETQYF	-	TRBV20-1	TRBJ2-5	-
TGCGCCAGCAGCTTGGATTGGTTTCCCTCCTACAATGAGCAGTTCTTC	CASSLDWFPSYNEQFF	-	TRBV5-1	TRBJ2-1	-
TGCAGCGTTGAGGCTAGCGGGGGATTCCATGAGCAGTTCTTC	CSVEASGGFHEQFF	-	TRBV29-1	TRBJ2-1	TRBD2
TGTGCCAGCAGCAACAGGATGGGTGGCTACACCTTC	CASSNRMGGYTF	-	TRBV5-4	TRBJ1-2	-
TGTGCCAGCAGCTCGACAGGGGTCGGGAATGAGCAGTTCTTC	CASSSTGVGNEQFF	-	TRBV7-9	TRBJ2-1	TRBD1
TGTGCCACGAGGCGGGGGGGCGGCGAGCAGTACTTC	CATRRGGGEQYF	-	TRBV24-1	TRBJ2-7	TRBD2
TGTGCCAGCAGCCAGTTTGCCAGGGTGGCCGAGACCCAGTACTTC	CASSQFARVAETQYF	-	TRBV3-1	TRBJ2-5	-
TGCAGTGCTAGAGAACCCTTGCGGAGCACAGATACGCAGTATTTT	CSAREPLRSTDTQYF	once	TRBV20-1	TRBJ2-3	-
TGTGCCACCAGCAGATACGAGCAGTACTTC	CATSRYEQYF	-	TRBV15	TRBJ2-7	-
TGCAGCGTTGAGACAGGGAACACCGGGGAGCTGTTTTTT	CSVETGNTGELFF	-	TRBV29-1	TRBJ2-2	-
TGTGCCAGCAGTTTCGGGACTAGCGGGAGAAAGGGGACCCAGTACTTC	CASSFGTSGRKGTQYF	-	TRBV28	TRBJ2-5	TRBD2
TGTGCCAGCAGCCAAGCGGCAGGGGTACGAGAGACCCAGTACTTC	CASSQAAGVRETQYF	-	TRBV7-9	TRBJ2-5	-
TGTGCCAGCAGTTTTGTGGGGACCACTAATGAAAAACTGTTTTTT	CASSFVGTTNEKLFF	-	TRBV28	TRBJ1-4	-
TGTGCCAGCAGTGTGTACAGGGTGGGCAATGAGCAGTTCTTC	CASSVYRVGNEQFF	-	TRBV2	TRBJ2-1	-
TGCAGTGCTAGAGATTACCGAAACGCTAACTATGGCTACACCTTC	CSARDYRNANYGYTF	-	TRBV20-1	TRBJ1-2	-
TGTGCCAGCAGCCCGACCGGGACAGGGGGTTATACTGAAGCTTTCTTT	CASSPTGTGGYTEAFF	once	TRBV5-4	TRBJ1-1	TRBD1
TGCGGGCTAGCGGGAGTCAGCGAGACCCAGTACTTC	CGLAGVSETQYF	once	TRBV29-1	TRBJ2-5	TRBD2
TGTGCCAGCAGCCCGCGGGACAGGGGAATCCAAGAGACCCAGTACTTC	CASSPRDRGIQETQYF	once	TRBV3-1	TRBJ2-5	TRBD1
TGCAGTGCTGGGGGGACAGGTAGTGGCGAGCAGTACTTC	CSAGGTGSGEQYF	once	TRBV20-1	TRBJ2-7	TRBD1
TGCAGTGCCAATGAAAAACTGTTTTTT	CSANEKLFF	-	TRBV20-1	TRBJ1-4	-
TGCAGTGCTGTTCAGGGTGGTAGCTACGAGCAGTACTTC	CSAVQGGSYEQYF	-	TRBV20-1	TRBJ2-7	-
TGTGCCTTGGGAAGGATGGATTCACCCCTCCACTTT	CALGRMDSPLHF	-	TRBV30	TRBJ1-6	-
TGTGCCAGCGCAACCGGGAATAGCAATCAGCCCCAGCATTTT	CASATGNSNQPQHF	-	TRBV2	TRBJ1-5	-
TGTGCCAGCAGCCAAGCTGCCGGGACAGGGGTGGGTGGCTACACCTTC	CASSQAAGTGVGGYTF	-	TRBV3-1	TRBJ1-2	TRBD1
TGTGCCTGGAGTGATTTCGCGGGGGTCCAAGAGACCCAGTACTTC	CAWSDFAGVQETQYF	-	TRBV30	TRBJ2-5	TRBD2
TGCGCCAGCAGCTTGAGTCGGAGGGAAAATGAGCAGTTCTTC	CASSLSRRENEQFF	once	TRBV5-1	TRBJ2-1	-
TGTGCCAGCAGCCTAGGGATAGATACGCAGTATTTT	CASSLGIDTQYF	-	TRBV11-3	TRBJ2-3	-
TGCGCCAGCAGCCCAAGGATCCCCACAGTCACAGATACGCAGTATTTT	CASSPRIPTVTDTQYF	-	TRBV5-1	TRBJ2-3	-
TGTGCCAGCAGTCGACTAGCGGGAGTCCCATACAATGAGCAGTTCTTC	CASSRLAGVPYNEQFF	-	TRBV12-3/TRBV12-4	TRBJ2-1	TRBD2
TGCAGCGTTGTCGGGACTAGTTTCGAGCAGTACTTC	CSVVGTSFEQYF	-	TRBV29-1	TRBJ2-7	TRBD2
TGTGCCAGCAGTCAGGGGGCTCTAGGACACGAGCAGTACTTC	CASSQGALGHEQYF	-	TRBV11-2	TRBJ2-7	TRBD1
TGTACCAGCAGTGAATATTGGCAGACGAACACTGAAGCTTTCTTT	CTSSEYWQTNTEAFF	-	TRBV25-1	TRBJ1-1	-
TGCAGTGCTGGATCCCTAGCGGGGGTGAGTGAGCAGTTCTTC	CSAGSLAGVSEQFF	-	TRBV20-1	TRBJ2-1	TRBD2
TGTGCCTGGAGTGAGGTGTACGGGAATGAGCAGTTCTTC	CAWSEVYGNEQFF	-	TRBV30	TRBJ2-1	-
TGCAGTGCTACGGGACAGACTGTGAACACTGAAGCTTTCTTT	CSATGQTVNTEAFF	-	TRBV20-1	TRBJ1-1	TRBD1
TGCAGTGCAGACGTCGGGCTGGACAGGGGACCAGATACGCAGTATTTT	CSADVGLDRGPDTQYF	-	TRBV20-1	TRBJ2-3	TRBD1
TGTGCCAGCTCTGGGATCTCTGGGGCCAACGTCCTGACTTTC	CASSGISGANVLTF	few	TRBV27	TRBJ2-6	-
TGCAGTGCTAGAGACCCCCGAGGTAGCGTTGAGCAGTTCTTC	CSARDPRGSVEQFF	-	TRBV20-1	TRBJ2-1	-
TGTGCCAGCAGTTTGTGGAAGAACACTGAAGCTTTCTTT	CASSLWKNTEAFF	-	TRBV28	TRBJ1-1	-
TGTGCCAGCAGCCAAGATGGGACAAGGAACACTGAAGCTTTCTTT	CASSQDGTRNTEAFF	-	TRBV3-1	TRBJ1-1	-
TGCAGTCCTCGGACCGCGAGCTCCTACAATGAGCAGTTCTTC	CSPRTASSYNEQFF	-	TRBV20-1	TRBJ2-1	-
TGTGCCAGCAGCTTAAACCCGGGAGCGGGAGCGTACACCGGGGAGCTGTTTTTT	CASSLNPGAGAYTGELFF	-	TRBV11-2	TRBJ2-2	TRBD2
TGTGCCAGCAGTGGGCCAGGGGGTTGGTATGGCTACACCTTC	CASSGPGGWYGYTF	-	TRBV25-1	TRBJ1-2	TRBD1
TGTGCCAGCAGGCGGGATCTAGGAAAAGAGACCCAGTACTTC	CASRRDLGKETQYF	-	TRBV2	TRBJ2-5	-
TGTGCCAGCAGCCAAGGTGGGGTTGGCTCACCCCTCCACTTT	CASSQGGVGSPLHF	-	TRBV14	TRBJ1-6	-